What follows are 32 T cell receptor beta chains derived from one specimen sequenced in a study of Ad26.COV2.S vaccination and SARS-CoV-2 variants. The treatment: 15 to 20 received Ad26.COV2.S at low or high dose, single or two shots; several received placebo; per-sample allocation not given. On day 63 after the first injection, vaccine and placebo recipients gave samples. Profiling relied on immunoSEQ multiplex PCR, and the TCRdb table lists in-frame clones only, not all of them. Among 350,000 to 450,000 clones listed, 83% were seen once. Material: peripheral blood, obtained in a trial of Ad26.COV2.S vaccine versus placebo. The receptors stem from a person aged 18-60 years who received the Ad26.COV2.S COVID-19 vaccine or a placebo.

The rearrangement links TRBV19 to TRBJ1-2; 10 nucleotides match TRBD1. The germline gives CDR1 LNHDA, CDR2 SQIVND (reference sequence). Losses at the gene ends were 4 bases for V and 4 bases for J; bases not matched to a gene: 0. The CDR3 has 13 residues. The CDR3 reads CASSRTGGYGYTF. CDR3 DNA sequence: TGTGCCAGTAGTAGGACAGGGGGCTATGGCTACACCTTC.

The V and J genes are TRBV9 and TRBJ1-3, with a possible D match to TRBD1 (6 bases). Germline-derived CDR1 and CDR2 are SGDLS and YYNGEE. This CDR3 is 15 amino acids long. The V gene lost 4 bases and the J gene lost 6 bases, with 17 bases spanning the gap. CDR3 residues: CASSPKGGGENTIYF. CDR3 bases: TGTGCCAGCAGCCCAAAGGGGGGAGGAGAAAACACCATATATTTT.

The chain combines TRBV15 with TRBJ1-4; D is unresolved. The CDR3 has 16 amino acids. Trimming took off 0 bases at V and 0 bases at J, with 8 bases between the two ends. CDR1 LNHNV and CDR2 YYDKDF come from the germline V gene (reference sequence). The CDR3 bases are TGTGCCACCAGCAGAGATGTCCTCGCAACTAATGAAAAACTGTTTTTT. Amino acids: CATSRDVLATNEKLFF.

The chain has TRBV11-2 and TRBJ2-3, with TRBD2 matching 11 bases. This CDR3 comprises 15 residues. Per the germline V gene, CDR1 is SGHAT and CDR2 is FQNNGV. Losses at the gene ends were 5 bases for V and 2 bases for J; bases not matched to a gene: 3. This chain's CDR3 is CASSTSGGNTDTQYF. The CDR3 DNA reads TGTGCCAGCAGCACTAGCGGGGGTAACACAGATACGCAGTATTTT.

The rearrangement joins TRBV7-9 to TRBJ2-3, with unresolved D. The CDR3 has 15 residues. Trimming shortened V by 0 bases and J by 7 bases, and 14 bases separated the two germline ends. Germline V gene sequence: CDR1 SEHNR, CDR2 FQNEAQ (reference sequence). The CDR3 is CASSLARPPRYTQYF. The DNA for the CDR3 is TGTGCCAGCAGCTTAGCGAGGCCCCCGAGATATACGCAGTATTTT.

This clone came up once. The rearrangement links TRBV11-2 to TRBJ1-1; D not certain. Trimming removed 2 bases from V and 3 bases from J, with 19 bases in between. The germline V gene has CDR1 SGHAT and CDR2 FQNNGV. The CDR3 is made up of 17 amino acids. CDR3 in DNA: TGTGCCAGCAGCTTATGGTATCTGGGCAGGACTGACACTGAAGCTTTCTTT. Protein: CASSLWYLGRTDTEAFF.

As for this clone: Other DNA sequences of this sample code for an identical CDR3. The chain uses TRBV7-2 and TRBJ2-7, with 8 bases lining up with TRBD1. J was trimmed by 2 bases and V by 1 base; bases with no gene match: 4. Germline loops: CDR1 SGHTA, CDR2 FQGNSA. The CDR3 length is 15 residues. The CDR3: CASSLGAGGAYEQYF. The CDR3 nucleotides are TGTGCCAGCAGCTTAGGGGCAGGGGGCGCCTACGAGCAGTACTTC.

V and J are TRBV10-1 and TRBJ1-1, with D possibly TRBD1 on 6 matching bases. Trimming took 5 bases from V and 4 from J, leaving 11 bases between them. Germline assignment: CDR1 WNHNN and CDR2 SYGVQD (reference sequence). The CDR3 loop spans 13 amino acids. The CDR3 region has the DNA TGCGCCAGCAGTACAGGGTCTTCCACTGAAGCTTTCTTT. This sequence encodes CASSTGSSTEAFF.

A single count supports this clone. The V and J genes are TRBV15 and TRBJ1-2; possibly TRBD1 for D (6 bases). The CDR3 is 17 residues long. Trimming removed 3 bases at V and 0 bases at J, with 17 bases between. CDR1 and CDR2 (germline): LNHNV, YYDKDF (reference sequence). The CDR3 protein is CATSREGGSLANYGYTF. The CDR3 DNA sequence: TGTGCCACCAGCAGGGAGGGGGGCAGCCTCGCTAACTATGGCTACACCTTC.

This chain connects TRBV9 to TRBJ1-2; 8 nucleotides agree with TRBD1. V shed 3 bases, J shed 5 bases, and the junction held 12 bases outside the gene matches. CDR3 length: 16 amino acids. Germline loops: CDR1 SGDLS, CDR2 YYNGEE. This CDR3 reads CASSGAHGTGLYGYTF. The CDR3 DNA reads TGTGCCAGCAGCGGAGCCCACGGGACAGGACTATATGGCTACACCTTC.

This chain connects TRBV5-6 to TRBJ1-2, with D possibly being TRBD1 (6 bases). Trimming left V 0 bases short and J 8 bases short, with 20 bases between. Per germline, CDR1 SGHDT and CDR2 YYEEEE. This CDR3 is 16 amino acids long. The CDR3 DNA reads TGTGCCAGCAGCTTGGAGGGCGGGGGGCCCTGGAACGGCTACACCTTC. Translation gives CASSLEGGGPWNGYTF.

Note on this clone: Other DNA sequences in this sample translate to the same CDR3. This chain links TRBV3-1 (or the pseudogene TRBV3-2) with TRBJ1-1; D is undetermined. This CDR3 region has 11 residues. CDR1 and CDR2 from the germline V gene are LGHDT and YNNKEL (reference sequence). Trimming removed 6 bases at V and 1 base at J, with 3 bases between. The CDR3 DNA follows: TGTGCCAGCAGGAGGAACACTGAAGCTTTCTTT. This codes for CASRRNTEAFF.

The rearrangement links TRBV7-8 to TRBJ2-3; D is tentatively TRBD1 or TRBD2 (5 bases each). Germline-derived CDR1 and CDR2 are SGHVS and FQNEAQ. The CDR3 spans 16 residues. Trimming cost V 2 bases and J 1 base, with 13 bases left between them. CDR3 sequence: CASSLRMGTGTDTQYF. The CDR3, as DNA: TGTGCCAGCAGCTTAAGAATGGGGACGGGCACAGATACGCAGTATTTT.

In this sample, this clone turned up once. This chain uses TRBV9 with TRBJ1-2; TRBD1 is a possible D gene (5 bases). The ends were cut back, 0 bases at V and 2 bases at J, with 17 bases in the middle. The CDR3 covers 17 residues. Germline assignment: CDR1 SGDLS and CDR2 YYNGEE. The CDR3 sequence: CASSVEGREMPNYGYTF. The CDR3 nucleotides read TGTGCCAGCAGCGTAGAAGGCAGGGAAATGCCCAACTATGGCTACACCTTC.

The chain employs TRBV10-3 and TRBJ1-2; D is possibly TRBD1 (6 bases). This CDR3 has 13 amino acids. Germline-derived CDR1 and CDR2 are ENHRY and SYGVKD. The germline V and J ends were trimmed by 8 bases and 3 bases, with 13 bases remaining between them. For the CDR3, the DNA is TGTGCCATCCCCAGGGGAGATTACTATGGCTACACCTTC. Amino acids: CAIPRGDYYGYTF.

J is TRBJ2-1 and V is TRBV11-3, with D tentatively TRBD1 or TRBD2 (5 bases each). CDR3 length: 15 residues. Germline CDR1 reads SGHNT; CDR2 reads YENEEA. The V end lost 3 bases, the J end lost 5 bases, and 14 bases lay between the germline ends. CDR3 nucleotide sequence: TGTGCCAGCAGCTTCACTAGGGGCCCAAACAATGAGCAGTTCTTC. Translated: CASSFTRGPNNEQFF.

V and J are TRBV9 and TRBJ2-5; D gene ambiguous. Germline lookup yields CDR1 SGDLS and CDR2 YYNGEE. V was trimmed by 1 base and J by 5 bases, leaving 9 bases between them. This CDR3 is 13 amino acids long. CDR3 sequence: CASSVTSWETQYF. CDR3 DNA sequence: TGTGCCAGCAGCGTAACCAGTTGGGAGACCCAGTACTTC.

This clone has a single count. The chain links TRBV5-8 to TRBJ2-1; 8 positions match TRBD1. CDR1 is SGHTS, CDR2 YDEGEE, per germline. V was pared by 4 bases and J by 12 bases, with 12 bases of the junction left unmatched. This CDR3 region has 14 residues. CDR3 in DNA: TGTGCCAGCAGCCACAGGACAGGGAGTAGTACGCAGTTCTTC. This encodes CASSHRTGSSTQFF.

The V and J genes are TRBV2 and TRBJ2-6; TRBD1 aligns across 10 bases. J lost 3 bases, V lost 1 base, and 9 bases had no gene match. Per germline, CDR1 SNHLY and CDR2 FYNNEI. This CDR3 has 19 residues. This CDR3 is CASSEVERQGAFGANVLTF. The CDR3, as DNA: TGTGCCAGCAGTGAAGTGGAGAGACAGGGGGCGTTTGGGGCCAACGTCCTGACTTTC.

The genes are TRBV7-9 and TRBJ1-5; D uncertain. The CDR3 totals 13 residues. CDR1 and CDR2 (germline): SEHNR, FQNEAQ (reference sequence). Trimming shortened V by 3 bases and J by 7 bases, and 10 bases separated the two germline ends. The CDR3: CASSFVRRQPQHF. Written as DNA, the CDR3 is TGTGCCAGCAGCTTCGTCCGAAGGCAGCCCCAGCATTTT.

The V gene is TRBV4-2, the J gene TRBJ1-6; TRBD1 is a possible D gene (6 bases). CDR1 LGHNA and CDR2 YNFKEQ come from the germline V gene. Trimming shortened V by 3 bases and J by 9 bases, and 12 bases separated the two germline ends. The CDR3 consists of 14 residues. The CDR3 here is CASSQPDRSSPLHF. DNA of the CDR3: TGTGCCAGCAGCCAGCCCGACAGGAGTTCACCCCTCCACTTT.

This chain links TRBV12-3 or TRBV12-4 with TRBJ2-7; tentative D call: TRBD2 (5 bases). V was pared by 2 bases and J by 3 bases, with 8 bases between. The CDR3 loop spans 13 amino acids. The CDR3 nucleotides read TGTGCCAGCAGTTTACGCGGAGGCTACGAGCAGTACTTC. Amino acid sequence: CASSLRGGYEQYF.

The J gene is TRBJ1-5, the V gene TRBV5-5; D unclear. The V gene lost 2 bases and the J gene lost 5 bases, with 14 bases spanning the gap. The CDR3 extends over 15 amino acids. CDR1 and CDR2 (germline): SGHKS, YYEKEE (reference sequence). The CDR3 spells CASSFRPHGDQPQHF. The DNA for the CDR3 is TGTGCCAGCAGCTTCCGGCCCCACGGCGATCAGCCCCAGCATTTT.

This clone occurred once. The chain joins TRBV25-1 to TRBJ2-7; the D is unclear. V was trimmed by 4 bases and J by 2 bases, leaving 12 bases between them. The CDR3 extends over 14 amino acids. The germline V gene encodes CDR1 MGHDK and CDR2 SYGVNS. The CDR3 is CASSAANPPYEQYF. As DNA, the CDR3 is TGTGCCAGCAGTGCGGCCAATCCTCCCTACGAGCAGTACTTC.

V is TRBV12-3 or TRBV12-4 and J is TRBJ2-7; TRBD1 is a possible D gene (6 bases). The ends were cut back, 7 bases at V and 3 bases at J, with 10 bases in the middle. CDR3 length equals 12 residues. CDR3 residues: CASTTTGYEQYF. The CDR3 region has the DNA TGTGCCAGCACAACGACAGGCTACGAGCAGTACTTC.

Written as DNA, the CDR3 is TGTGCCAGCAGCTCGACCCGGGACCGAGCCTACGAGCAGTACTTC. Amino acid sequence: CASSSTRDRAYEQYF. The chain carries TRBV7-6 and TRBJ2-7; D may correspond to TRBD1 or TRBD2 (5 bases each). Germline-derived CDR1 and CDR2 are SGHVS and FNYEAQ. The CDR3 is made up of 15 amino acids. V dropped 4 bases and J dropped 2 bases, with 15 bases sitting between them.

This chain links TRBV3-1 (or the pseudogene TRBV3-2) with TRBJ1-1; TRBD1 matches at 8 bases. The CDR3 sequence is 15 residues long. The junction had 8 bases not matched to a gene; V was cut back by 4 bases and J by 4 bases. Germline values: CDR1 LGHDT, CDR2 YNNKEL (reference sequence). The CDR3 loop reads CASSLRQGLPTEAFF. The CDR3 DNA sequence: TGTGCCAGCAGCCTGAGACAGGGGTTGCCCACTGAAGCTTTCTTT.

The chain carries TRBV7-9 and TRBJ2-7; 8 bases line up with TRBD1. After removal of 5 bases from V and 7 bases from J, the junction contained 19 bases not matched to a gene. This CDR3 has 17 amino acids. The germline V gene has CDR1 SEHNR and CDR2 FQNEAQ (reference sequence). The CDR3: CASSPGQATFTSLEQYF. As DNA, the CDR3 is TGTGCCAGCAGCCCGGGACAGGCGACATTTACGTCGTTGGAGCAGTACTTC.

This chain links TRBV9 with TRBJ2-7, with 7 bases identical to TRBD1. CDR1 is SGDLS, CDR2 YYNGEE, per germline. The CDR3 is 15 amino acids. The J segment lost 3 bases and the V segment lost 0 bases, leaving 6 bases of the junction unmatched. CDR3 sequence reads: CASSVGGTESYEQYF. Here the CDR3 DNA reads TGTGCCAGCAGCGTAGGTGGGACAGAAAGCTACGAGCAGTACTTC.

J is TRBJ1-1 and V is TRBV5-5; D might be TRBD1 (6 bases). V shed 2 bases and J shed 2 bases, with 16 bases lying between them. CDR3 length: 16 residues. Germline loops: CDR1 SGHKS, CDR2 YYEKEE (reference sequence). The DNA for the CDR3 is TGTGCCAGCAGCTTAGAAGGGGGGCCGTTTAACACTGAAGCTTTCTTT. This encodes CASSLEGGPFNTEAFF.

This chain uses TRBV6-5 with TRBJ1-1, with unresolved D. This CDR3 has 14 residues. Trimming took off 7 bases at V and 0 bases at J, with 12 bases between the two ends. The germline V gene encodes CDR1 MNHEY and CDR2 SVGAGI. DNA of the CDR3: TGTGCCAGCAATTTGGGCAGATTGAACACTGAAGCTTTCTTT. As protein: CASNLGRLNTEAFF.

This clone was observed a few times. The J gene is TRBJ2-7, the V gene TRBV7-6; 13 positions match TRBD2. Germline V CDR1 and CDR2: SGHVS, FNYEAQ. CDR3 size: 18 residues. V lost 5 bases to trimming and J lost 0 bases; unmatched junction nucleotides: 10. In nucleotides, the CDR3 is TGTGCCAGCAGCGACCGACTAGCGGGAGGCTGGAGCTCCTACGAGCAGTACTTC. As protein: CASSDRLAGGWSSYEQYF. Full variable domain (remainder filled in from reference TRBV7-6 and TRBJ2-7): GAGVSQSPRYKVTKRGQDVALRCDPISGHVSLYWYRQALGQGPEFLTYFNYEAQQDKSGLPNDRFSAERPEGSISTLTIQRTEQRDSAMYRCASSDRLAGGWSSYEQYFGPGTRLTVT.